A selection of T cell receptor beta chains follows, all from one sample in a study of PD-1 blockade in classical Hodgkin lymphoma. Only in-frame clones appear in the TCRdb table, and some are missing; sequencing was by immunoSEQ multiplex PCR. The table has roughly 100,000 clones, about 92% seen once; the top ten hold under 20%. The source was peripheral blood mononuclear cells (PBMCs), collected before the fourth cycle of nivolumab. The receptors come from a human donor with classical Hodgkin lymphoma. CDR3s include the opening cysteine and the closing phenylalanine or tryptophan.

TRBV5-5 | CASSPGGANYGYTF
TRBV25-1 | CASSEYNLNTEAFF
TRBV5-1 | CASSPGQASGNTIYF
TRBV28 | CASSLSGGTEAFF
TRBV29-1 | CSVEEGAGANVLTF
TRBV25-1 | CASSAGRNSGNTIYF
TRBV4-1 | CASSRPRDRGDAFF
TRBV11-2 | CASSKTSGWETQYF
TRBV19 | CASMRDRGTGELFF
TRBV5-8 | CASSLGKHRGNQPQHF
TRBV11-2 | CASTWSGELFF
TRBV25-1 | CASSEGNNYGYTF
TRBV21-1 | CASSKEILAGGNTGELFF
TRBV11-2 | CASSLYGGWTYEQYF